A selection of T cell receptor beta chains follows, all from one sample in a study of identical twins. TCRdb reanalysed the 5' RACE reads using MiXCR and keeps one entry per CDR3 protein. The repertoire holds 200,000 to 250,000 distinct CDR3 sequences, with around 6.6% as singletons. This same sample was also taken into another study, of yellow fever vaccine responses in identical twins.

Specimen: memory (CD45RO+) T cells sorted from blood. Source of these receptors: a woman between 18 and 29 years old in good health. CDR3s include the opening cysteine and the closing phenylalanine or tryptophan. A D gene is named only where the DNA matches it firmly. A row's size may be missing; if present it is once, few, many or a size class.

D gene	clone size	J gene	V gene	CDR3 DNA	CDR3 protein
TRBD1	many	TRBJ2-3	TRBV5-1	TGCGCCAGCAGCGACACCAGGACAGGGGGTGTCACAGATACGCAGTATTTT	CASSDTRTGGVTDTQYF
TRBD1	many	TRBJ2-7	TRBV3-1	TGTGCCAGCAGCCAAGATGATTACAGGGGTTGGTACGAGCAGTACTTC	CASSQDDYRGWYEQYF
TRBD2	few	TRBJ2-5	TRBV4-1	TGCGCCAGCAGCCAACGGCGGGGGGACTTTATGGGAGAGACCCAGTACTTC	CASSQRRGDFMGETQYF
TRBD1	NA	TRBJ2-2	TRBV6-1	TGTGCCAGCACCCCGGGACAGGGAAGGACCGGGGAGCTGTTTTTT	CASTPGQGRTGELFF
TRBD2	NA	TRBJ2-3	TRBV7-2	TGTGCCAGCAGCCCGATCGGCGGGAGGCAGTATTTT	CASSPIGGRQYF
TRBD2	NA	TRBJ2-1	TRBV20-1	TGCAGTGCTAAAACGGGGGGAGATTACAATGAGCAGTTCTTC	CSAKTGGDYNEQFF
NA	NA	TRBJ2-1	TRBV6-5	TGTGCCAGCAGTTACATTCCAGGCTACAATGAGCAGTTCTTC	CASSYIPGYNEQFF
TRBD2	many	TRBJ2-1	TRBV20-1	TGCAGTGCTAGGCCCGACCTTAGCGGGAGGGCCGGTTATGGGGAGCAGTTCTTC	CSARPDLSGRAGYGEQFF
NA	NA	TRBJ1-5	TRBV27	TGTGCCAGCAGTTTAGGCGGGTCTCTTTGGCAGCCCCAGCATTTT	CASSLGGSLWQPQHF
NA	many	TRBJ1-5	TRBV21-1	TGTGCCAGCAGCAAATGGGGGAGGGAGGACGAGAACAATCAGCCCCAGCATTTT	CASSKWGREDENNQPQHF
TRBD2	NA	TRBJ2-1	TRBV6-1	TGTGCCAGCAGTCAAAATAGCGGGGCCTCCTTCAATGAGCAGTTCTTC	CASSQNSGASFNEQFF
NA	many	TRBJ2-7	TRBV6-1	TGTGCCAGCAGTGAAGATGGCGGAAGCTCCTACGAGCAGTACTTC	CASSEDGGSSYEQYF
NA	many	TRBJ1-5	TRBV12-3/TRBV12-4	TGTGCCAGCAGTTTACAGGGAGGGAATCAGCCCCAGCATTTT	CASSLQGGNQPQHF
NA	few	TRBJ2-3	TRBV5-1	TGCGCCAGCAAGACGGGACACCCCACAGATACGCAGTATTTT	CASKTGHPTDTQYF
TRBD1	few	TRBJ1-2	TRBV14	TGTGCCAGCAGCCAATCGACAGGGTTCTATGGCTACACCTTC	CASSQSTGFYGYTF
NA	many	TRBJ1-2	TRBV2	TGTGCCAGCAGTGAAGACAGCAGCTACACCTTC	CASSEDSSYTF
TRBD1	few	TRBJ2-1	TRBV6-5	TGTGCCAGCAGTTACTCACCCGGGACAGGGATCTACAATGAGCAGTTCTTC	CASSYSPGTGIYNEQFF
TRBD2	NA	TRBJ2-1	TRBV20-1	TGCAGTGCTAGAGATTCGGCGGGGACTAGCGGGAGGCCCAATGAGCAGTTCTTC	CSARDSAGTSGRPNEQFF
TRBD2	NA	TRBJ2-7	TRBV15	TGTGCCACCAGCAGAGATCGAGCGGGAGGGCCGGTTGAGCAGTACTTC	CATSRDRAGGPVEQYF
TRBD2	many	TRBJ2-2	TRBV6-1	TGTGCCAGCTGGGGGGGGAATAGCGCGATGAACACCGGGGAGCTGTTTTTT	CASWGGNSAMNTGELFF
NA	NA	TRBJ2-2	TRBV6-4	TGTGCCAGCAGTGCCACATTGTTAAGCACCGGGGAGCTGTTTTTT	CASSATLLSTGELFF
TRBD1	many	TRBJ2-7	TRBV7-6	TGTGCCAGCAGCCGCGACAGGGGGTTTTCCTACGAGCAGTACTTC	CASSRDRGFSYEQYF
NA	NA	TRBJ2-1	TRBV2	NA	CASILVGGYNEQFF
NA	NA	TRBJ1-2	TRBV12-3/TRBV12-4	TGTGCCAGCAGGTCCAACGGGGCCTCTCAAGCCCATGGCTACACCTTC	CASRSNGASQAHGYTF
TRBD2	few	TRBJ2-3	TRBV5-1	TGCGCCAGCAGCTTGAGGCTAGCGGGGGGGACCACAGATACGCAGTATTTT	CASSLRLAGGTTDTQYF
NA	many	TRBJ1-1	TRBV4-2	TGTGCCAGCAGCCAAGAGGTGGAGGTCACTGAAGCTTTCTTT	CASSQEVEVTEAFF
NA	few	TRBJ1-6	TRBV27	TGTGCCAGCAGCCCCGGTTCCCGGGGGCTTGGTTCACCCCTCCACTTT	CASSPGSRGLGSPLHF
TRBD1	many	TRBJ1-6	TRBV4-1	TGCGCCAGCAGCCGGGACAGGAATAATTCACCCCTCCACTTT	CASSRDRNNSPLHF
TRBD2	many	TRBJ2-5	TRBV12-3/TRBV12-4	TGTGCCAGCAGTTTACTAGCGGGAATTGGAGAGACCCAGTACTTC	CASSLLAGIGETQYF
NA	NA	TRBJ2-1	TRBV2	TGTGCCAGCAGTGATTGGGGGGACAATGAGCAGTTCTTC	CASSDWGDNEQFF
TRBD1	many	TRBJ1-1	TRBV10-3	TGTGCCATCAGTGAGTCGGGACAGCTGAACACTGAAGCTTTCTTT	CAISESGQLNTEAFF
NA	many	TRBJ2-3	TRBV5-1	TGCGCCAGCAGCTTGCTGCTGCAGGGTGACGGGGACTCAACACGAGATACGCAGTATTTT	CASSLLLQGDGDSTRDTQYF
TRBD1	NA	TRBJ2-6	TRBV5-1	TGCGCCAGCAGCTTGGGGGACAGGGGACATATCCTGACTTTC	CASSLGDRGHILTF
TRBD1	NA	TRBJ2-6	TRBV18	TGTGCCAGCTCACTGACAGGGTATGGGGCCAACGTCCTGACTTTC	CASSLTGYGANVLTF
TRBD1	NA	TRBJ2-7	TRBV7-9	TGTGCCAGCAGCTTAGCGTCCAGGGGGTCCTACGAGCAGTACTTC	CASSLASRGSYEQYF
TRBD1	many	TRBJ2-3	TRBV20-1	TGCAGTGCCACGGGGACAGGCTCCACAGATACGCAGTATTTT	CSATGTGSTDTQYF
NA	few	TRBJ2-1	TRBV10-3	TGTGCCATGGGACGAAACAATGAGCAGTTCTTC	CAMGRNNEQFF
NA	many	TRBJ1-1	TRBV9	TGTGCCAGCAGCGTGGCGGCGAACACTGAAGCTTTCTTT	CASSVAANTEAFF
NA	many	TRBJ2-7	TRBV28	TGTGCCAGCAGTTTAGACTTACCCCTTGACTACGAGCAGTACTTC	CASSLDLPLDYEQYF
TRBD2	NA	TRBJ2-1	TRBV7-8	TGTGCCAGCTCCCCCCTAGCGGGAGCTGCGCAGTTCTTC	CASSPLAGAAQFF